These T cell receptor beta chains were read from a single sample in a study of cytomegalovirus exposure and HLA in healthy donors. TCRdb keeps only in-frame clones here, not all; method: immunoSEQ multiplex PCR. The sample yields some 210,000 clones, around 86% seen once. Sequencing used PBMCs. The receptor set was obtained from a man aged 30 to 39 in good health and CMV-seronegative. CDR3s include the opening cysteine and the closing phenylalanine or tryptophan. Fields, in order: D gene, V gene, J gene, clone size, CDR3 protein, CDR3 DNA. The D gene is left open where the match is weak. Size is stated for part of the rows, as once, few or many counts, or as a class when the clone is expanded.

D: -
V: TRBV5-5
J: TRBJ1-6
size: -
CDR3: CASSFWGVSPLHF
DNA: TGTGCCAGCAGCTTTTGGGGGGTCTCACCCCTCCACTTT

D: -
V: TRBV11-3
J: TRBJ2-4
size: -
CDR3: CASSLEAGAKNIQYF
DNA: TGTGCCAGCAGCTTAGAAGCAGGGGCCAAAAACATTCAGTACTTC

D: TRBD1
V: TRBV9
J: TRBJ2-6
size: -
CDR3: CASSVDLGTGRSGANVLTF
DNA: TGTGCCAGCAGCGTAGACCTCGGGACAGGGCGTTCTGGGGCCAACGTCCTGACTTTC

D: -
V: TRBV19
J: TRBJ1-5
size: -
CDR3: CASSPTGYQPQHF
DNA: TGTGCCAGTAGCCCTACAGGGTATCAGCCCCAGCATTTT

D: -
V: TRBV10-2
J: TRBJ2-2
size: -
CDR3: CASSPGILNTGELFF
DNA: TGCGCCAGCAGTCCGGGTATTCTGAACACCGGGGAGCTGTTTTTT

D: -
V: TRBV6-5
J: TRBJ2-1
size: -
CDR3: CASRHPGQSYNEQFF
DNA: TGTGCCAGCAGGCACCCGGGACAATCCTACAATGAGCAGTTCTTC

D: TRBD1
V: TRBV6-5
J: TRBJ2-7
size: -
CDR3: CASSRWGQGSYEQYF
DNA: TGTGCCAGCAGTAGATGGGGACAGGGCTCCTACGAGCAGTACTTC

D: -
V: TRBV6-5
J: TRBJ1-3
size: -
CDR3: CASSPQGSGNTIYF
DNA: TGTGCCAGCAGTCCACAGGGATCTGGAAACACCATATATTTT

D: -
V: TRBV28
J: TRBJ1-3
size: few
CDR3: CASSSHAGTLGNTIYF
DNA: TGTGCCAGCAGTTCTCATGCCGGGACACTAGGAAACACCATATATTTT

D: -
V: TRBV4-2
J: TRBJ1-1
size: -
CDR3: CASSQADIPNTEAFF
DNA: TGTGCCAGCAGCCAGGCGGACATCCCAAACACTGAAGCTTTCTTT